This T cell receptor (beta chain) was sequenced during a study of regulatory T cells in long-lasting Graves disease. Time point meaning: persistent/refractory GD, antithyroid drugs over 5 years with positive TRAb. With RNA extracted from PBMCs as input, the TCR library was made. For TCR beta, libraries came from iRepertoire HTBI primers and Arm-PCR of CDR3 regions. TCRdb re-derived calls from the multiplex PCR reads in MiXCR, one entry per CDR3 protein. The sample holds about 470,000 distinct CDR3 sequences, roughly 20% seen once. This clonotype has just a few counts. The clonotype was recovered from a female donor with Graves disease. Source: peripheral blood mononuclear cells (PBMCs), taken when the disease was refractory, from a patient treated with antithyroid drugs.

CDR3 bases: TGTGCCAGCAGTTTCGGGGGCCCGGTGGGGACTGAAGCTTTCTTT. Protein product: CASSFGGPVGTEAFF. V is TRBV11-1 and J is TRBJ1-1, with D tentatively TRBD1 (6 bases). Germline V gives CDR1 SGHAT, CDR2 FQDESV (reference sequence). The CDR3 covers 15 residues. The germline V and J ends were trimmed by 6 bases and 5 bases, with 19 bases remaining between them. The whole variable domain, remainder taken from reference TRBV11-1 and TRBJ1-1, is EAEVAQSPRYKITEKSQAVAFWCDPISGHATLYWYRQILGQGPELLVQFQDESVVDDSQLPKDRFSAERLKGVDSTLKIQPAELGDSAMYLCASSFGGPVGTEAFFGQGTRLTVV.